The TCR beta chain described here comes from a study of blood T cell repertoires in COVID-19. This CDR3 region has 13 residues. Germline loops: CDR1 SEHNR, CDR2 FQNEAQ (reference sequence). Deletions cut 5 bases from V and 8 bases from J, with 13 bases between. Some clones are missing from TCRdb's copy, which holds only in-frame ones; the method was immunoSEQ multiplex PCR. The sample has roughly 340,000 clones; 80% to 90% are singletons. The cohort comprised adults aged 18 to 89 years residing in approximately 25 US areas. Cohort placement rested on clinical history that participants reported themselves.

Sequencing used PBMCs or T cells enriched from blood (not recorded which). The chain employs TRBV7-9 and TRBJ2-1; D remains ambiguous. This TCR was sampled from a man aged 18 to 29 who had recovered from COVID-19. The CDR3 protein is CASSGSVEDEQFF. The CDR3 region has the DNA TGTGCCAGCAGCGGAAGTGTTGAGGATGAGCAGTTCTTC.